This TCR beta chain is drawn from a study of blood T cell repertoires in COVID-19. The table came from immunoSEQ multiplex PCR; TCRdb's copy has only in-frame clones and leaves some out. The data hold 60,000 to 75,000 clones, with about 75% observed a single time. The CDR3 runs to 15 residues. Germline V gene data show CDR1 as GTSNPN and CDR2 as SVGIG (reference sequence). Trimming stripped 0 bases from V and 4 bases from J, with 15 bases between. The origin of this receptor is a woman aged 55 to 70 who had been exposed to COVID-19. The chain uses TRBV30 and TRBJ2-5; a weak D match, TRBD2 (6 bases). Sequencing was done on a sample of PBMCs or T cells enriched from blood (not recorded which). The CDR3 here is CAWSVAPLGGETQYF. The CDR3 DNA is TGTGCCTGGAGTGTGGCCCCCCTCGGGGGAGAGACCCAGTACTTC.